This T cell receptor beta chain was recorded in a study of T-cell reconstitution after alpha-beta-depleted transplantation in children. Losses at the gene ends were 1 base for V and 9 bases for J; bases not matched to a gene: 11. CDR1 and CDR2 (germline): SGHVS, FQNEAQ. This CDR3 has 17 amino acids. During its preparation, the TCRbeta library received unique molecular identifiers. One entry per CDR3 protein results from TCRdb running MiXCR on the PCR reads. The sample has about 590,000 distinct CDR3 sequences, 10% to 15% seen once. The sequencing here drew on PBMCs, mostly from graft donor cells, taken 360 days after TCRalphabeta/CD19-depleted stem cell transplant. This clonotype originated in a male patient aged 10-17 years who had a stem cell transplant for acute myeloid leukemia, so the T cells may come from the graft donor. The rearrangement links TRBV7-8 to TRBJ2-1, with 11 bases fitting TRBD2. CDR3 in amino acids: CASSLGGGLAALGEQFF. As DNA, the CDR3 is TGTGCCAGCAGCTTAGGAGGGGGACTAGCGGCTCTAGGTGAGCAGTTCTTC.